Sequencing of this T cell receptor beta chain was carried out in a study of tumor and adjacent non-tumor tissue in lung cancer (dated by TCRdb to the late 2010s). Notes on the research overall: By cancer type, the cohort comprised 11 to 12 adenocarcinoma patients, 2 squamous cell carcinoma patients and 1 small cell lung cancer patient. The roughly 15 patients were aged about 30 to 80 years, included around ten men and 5 women, and had TNM stage I to III disease. Sequencing generated a total of 125,075,908 productive TCRbeta reads, averaging approximately 4 million reads per sample. The study compared bulk TCRbeta repertoires between lung tumor tissue and matched distant non-tumor lung tissue from over twelve lung cancer patients. TCRbeta CDR3 sequencing was performed on a few dozen paired specimens, with one tumor sample and one normal lung sample collected per patient. Study-level results and caveats: Significantly higher TCR diversity was found in younger patients, and higher tumor TCR diversity was associated with shorter overall and disease-free survival. Neither the sequencing platform nor unique molecular identifiers are mentioned in the methods. Peripheral blood was not sequenced, so blood TCRbeta repertoires were not examined in the lung cancer patients of the study. In normal lung, the top 100 clones accounted for a significantly larger cumulative share of the repertoire than in tumor tissue. TCR diversity (inverse Simpson) was significantly higher in tumor than in normal lung tissue (around 450 vs 150, P = 0.0075, Mann-Whitney U test). The cohort had only 15 or so patients, and the authors noted that larger samples and more detailed clinical data are needed.

CDR1 and CDR2 are read off the germline V gene as MNHNS and SASEGT. Including the terminal cysteine and phenylalanine, the CDR3 comprises 15 residues. Only the CDR3 DNA stays, 45 bases, in frame from base 1. RNA was isolated from bulk unsorted tissue, and RNA quality was assessed with a NanoDrop ND-1000 and an Agilent 2100. Distant non-tumor tissue taken more than 3 cm from the tumor edge was used as the normal lung sample. The donors were newly diagnosed lung cancer patients admitted for thoracic surgery in China from August to November 2014 who had not received prior chemotherapy. Anyone who had undergone radiotherapy or chemotherapy before, or who had another cancer at the same time, was left out of the study. Pieces of surgical tissue measuring roughly 1-2 cm3 were kept in RNAlater solution and stored at -80 degrees C until use. Receptor amplification or capture employed multiplex PCR. The run used an Illumina HiSeq 2500. Following protocols modified from ARM-PCR, the researchers constructed TCRbeta libraries through three rounds of nested PCR with primers (Table S4). Before sequencing, PCR products of 200-500 bp were cut from the gel and purified using the QIAquick gel extraction kit. Regarding the original processing steps: Trimmomatic was used to clean the reads, FLASH was used to merge the reads into complete CDR3 sequences, and MiTCR was used to assign the reads to V(D)J germline segments. Clonal diversity was calculated as the inverse Simpson's index using VDJtools. In-frame sequences without a premature stop codon were defined as productive reads. The public reads were run again by TCRdb, first through fastp at Q25 and then through MiXCR, and only productive beta chains were kept. One record per CDR3 amino acid sequence lists the most common genes and DNA. TCRdb assigned the V and J calls; the authors' analysis was not used. This sample has some 66,000 distinct CDR3 sequences in its table, and about 61% of those were observed once. The top ten clones comprise under 35% of the sample.

To note about this clonotype: There is no known antigen for this receptor. An end of the junction differs from the germline gene, which may be a read error.

Sequencing was performed on distant non-tumor lung tissue. This sequence originates from a man between 65 and 85 years old with non-small cell lung cancer. The receptor chain draws on TRBV6-1 and TRBJ2-3; 9 of the junction bases match TRBD2. Here is the DNA: TGTGCCAGCAGTGAATCTGCGGGGGGGCGAGATGCGCAGTATTTT. It codes for CASSESAGGRDAQYF.